This T cell receptor beta chain was captured in a study of cytomegalovirus exposure and HLA in healthy donors. Primers: 60 Vbeta forward and 13 Jbeta reverse. Generated by immunoSEQ multiplex PCR, the TCRdb table keeps only in-frame clones and is missing some. The data contain approximately 80,000 clones, 63% of them singletons. This CDR3 comprises 14 residues. Germline values: CDR1 SGDLS, CDR2 YYNGEE. Losses at the gene ends were 4 bases for V and 4 bases for J; bases not matched to a gene: 7. This TCR was recovered from a woman aged 40-49 years in good health and CMV-seropositive. The rearrangement joins TRBV9 to TRBJ2-7; 8 bases line up with TRBD2. Sample: PBMCs. The CDR3 DNA is TGTGCCAGCAGCCCGGGGGGGAACCCGTACGAGCAGTACTTC. Translation: CASSPGGNPYEQYF. The whole variable domain, remainder taken from reference TRBV9 and TRBJ2-7, is DSGVTQTPKHLITATGQRVTLRCSPRSGDLSVYWYQQSLDQGLQFLIQYYNGEERAKGNILERFSAQQFPDLHSELNLSSLELGDSALYFCASSPGGNPYEQYFGPGTRLTVT.